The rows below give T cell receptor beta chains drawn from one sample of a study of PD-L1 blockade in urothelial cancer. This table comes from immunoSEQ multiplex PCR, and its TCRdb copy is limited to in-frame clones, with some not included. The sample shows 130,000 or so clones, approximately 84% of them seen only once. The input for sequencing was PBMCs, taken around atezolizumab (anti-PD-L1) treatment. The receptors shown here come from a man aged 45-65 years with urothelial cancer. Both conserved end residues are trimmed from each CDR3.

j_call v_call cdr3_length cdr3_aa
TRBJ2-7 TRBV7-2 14 ASSLALQGPSYEQY
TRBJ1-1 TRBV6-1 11 ASRVGWNTEAF
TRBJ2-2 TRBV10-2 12 ASSALAGVGELF
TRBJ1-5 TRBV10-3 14 AIIEEGEDSNQPQH
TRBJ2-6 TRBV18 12 ASSPGSGANVLT
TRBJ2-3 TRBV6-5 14 ASSYKGGISSDTQY
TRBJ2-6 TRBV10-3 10 AVFSGANVLT
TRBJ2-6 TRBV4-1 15 ASSPGQGLSGANVLT
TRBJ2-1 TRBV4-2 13 ASSERDYPRSEQF
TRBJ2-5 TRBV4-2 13 ASSQDPSGAQTQY
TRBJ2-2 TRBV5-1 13 ASSRTSGRAGELF
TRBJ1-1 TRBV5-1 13 ASSPQYTGNTEAF
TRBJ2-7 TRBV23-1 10 VIRDRGYEQY
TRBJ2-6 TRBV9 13 ASSARDSGANVLT
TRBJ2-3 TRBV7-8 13 ASSLERLAADTQY
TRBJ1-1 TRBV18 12 ASSPRDSNTEAF
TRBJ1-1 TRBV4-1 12 ASSGPLKGTEAF
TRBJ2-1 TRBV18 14 ASSPAKGTGYNEQF
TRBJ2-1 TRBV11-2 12 ASSFRGPGTVEF
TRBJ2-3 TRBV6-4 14 ASSPGRGRATDTQY
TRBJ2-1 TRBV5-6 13 ASSRTGFGNYEQF
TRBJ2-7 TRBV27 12 ASSEELSSYEQY
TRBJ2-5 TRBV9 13 ASSVASGRVETQY
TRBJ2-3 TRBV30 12 AWKPSGSGDKQY
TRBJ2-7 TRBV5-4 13 ASSFPGTSVHEQY
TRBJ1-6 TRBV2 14 ASSTMVTGPGSPLH
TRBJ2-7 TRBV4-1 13 ASSPTAALDYEQY
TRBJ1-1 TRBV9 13 ASSNQAGGNTEAF
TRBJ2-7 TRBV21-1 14 ASTPGCRRRRFEQY
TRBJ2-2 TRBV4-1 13 ASSQGLAGTGELF
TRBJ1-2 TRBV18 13 ASSTGVLLGYGYT
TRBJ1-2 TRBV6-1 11 ASARQGNYGYT
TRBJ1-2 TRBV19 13 ASYREGKVGYGYT
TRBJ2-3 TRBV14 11 ASSRGTTDTQY
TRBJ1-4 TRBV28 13 ASSLQGALTEKLF
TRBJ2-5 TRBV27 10 ASGREGETQY
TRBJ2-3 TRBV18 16 ASSPTLIAGVGTDTQY
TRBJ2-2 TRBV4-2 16 ASSPGQGESKDTGELF
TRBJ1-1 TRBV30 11 AWRPQGMGEAF
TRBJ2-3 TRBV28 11 ASSSPEADTQY
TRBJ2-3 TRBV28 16 ASSFKAVPQGGPDTQY
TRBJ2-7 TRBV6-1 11 ASKLSGPYEQY
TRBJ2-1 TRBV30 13 AWSGVAGTYNEQF
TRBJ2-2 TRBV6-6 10 ASSYSAGELF
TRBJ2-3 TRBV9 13 ASSAGSTSTDTQY
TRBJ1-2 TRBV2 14 ASKVVWDSPAYGYT
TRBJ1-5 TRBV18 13 ASSFTGVDNQPQH
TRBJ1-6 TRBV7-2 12 ASSSTGGSSPLH
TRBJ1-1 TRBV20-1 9 SARASRGAF
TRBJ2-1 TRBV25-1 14 ASSDYGTSGRDEQF